The 28 T cell receptor beta chains listed next were all sequenced from one sample in a study of blood T cells in healthy people across ages. The use of a sample-barcoded 5' primer and a J-beta primer mix characterized a second PCR of roughly 6 to 11 cycles. TCRdb re-called the 5' RACE reads with MiXCR, one entry per CDR3 protein. The table records about 940,000 distinct CDR3 sequences, roughly 43% of them present only once. Sequencing was performed on blood. The receptors stem from a man aged 30 to 39 in good health.

The chain carries TRBV3-1 and TRBJ2-5, with a weak D call TRBD2 (6 bases). This CDR3 spans 16 amino acids. Trimming left V 0 bases short and J 6 bases short, with 17 bases between. Germline V lookup: CDR1 LGHDT, CDR2 YNNKEL (reference sequence). In DNA form, the CDR3 reads TGTGCCAGCAGCCAAGAGGCGAAGACTAGGGGAAAGACCCAGTACTTC. Translating gives CASSQEAKTRGKTQYF.

The sample holds many counts of this clonotype. V and J are TRBV28 and TRBJ2-7; D remains unclear. Trimming removed 5 bases at V and 5 bases at J, with 19 bases between. In germline, CDR1 is MDHEN, CDR2 SYDVKM. The CDR3 totals 15 residues. The CDR3 protein is CASSDQHGGRDEQYF. The CDR3 region has the DNA TGTGCCAGCAGTGATCAACATGGCGGACGCGACGAGCAGTACTTC.

The J gene is TRBJ2-7, the V gene TRBV2; 7 nucleotides align to TRBD1. V gave up 6 bases and J gave up 4 bases; unmatched junction bases: 3. This CDR3 has 12 residues. Per the germline V gene, CDR1 is SNHLY and CDR2 is FYNNEI. The CDR3: CASRTGWYEQYF. The CDR3 DNA sequence: TGTGCCAGCAGGACAGGGTGGTACGAGCAGTACTTC.

Details on this clonotype: A junction end diverges from the germline sequence, so it may reflect a read error. The chain has TRBV12-3 or TRBV12-4 and TRBJ2-3, with D unresolved. The CDR3 consists of 11 residues. The CDR3 protein is CASTPYGTQCF. In DNA form, the CDR3 reads TGTGCCAGCACCCCCTACGGTACGCAGTGTTTT.

As for this clonotype: Its ends do not fully match the called genes, so a read error is possible. The DNA of the CDR3 is TGCGCCAGCAGCCAAGGGGTCGTAGAGGTTCAAGATACGCTGTATTTT. Protein product: CASSQGVVEVQDTLYF. The chain carries TRBV4-3 and TRBJ2-3; unclear D gene. The CDR3 totals 16 residues. Germline V gene lookup returns CDR1 LGHNA and CDR2 YSLEER.

With regard to this clonotype: An end of the junction does not agree with germline; a read error may underlie this. The CDR3 protein is CAGSWTPRDEQFF. The CDR3 DNA sequence: TGTGCCGGCAGCTGGACTCCGAGGGATGAGCAGTTCTTC. The gene calls are TRBV6-5 and TRBJ2-1; tentative D call: TRBD2 (5 bases). Germline assignment: CDR1 MNHEY and CDR2 SVGAGI. This CDR3 is built from 13 residues.

The chain couples TRBV4-2 to TRBJ2-3; D may correspond to TRBD1 or TRBD2 (6 bases each). The germline V gene has CDR1 LGHNA and CDR2 YNFKEQ. This CDR3 spans 16 amino acids. Trimming removed 0 bases at V and 2 bases at J, with 12 bases between. The CDR3 bases are TGTGCCAGCAGCCAAGATCGGGGGCGGGACACAGATACGCAGTATTTT. The encoded protein is CASSQDRGRDTDTQYF.

This clonotype occurred once. The chain employs TRBV28 and TRBJ2-7, with 11 bases aligning to TRBD2. J lost 2 bases, V lost 7 bases, and 7 bases had no gene match. CDR1 is MDHEN and CDR2 is SYDVKM in the germline V gene. This CDR3 has 15 residues. DNA for the CDR3: TGTGCCAGCACCCAACTAGCGGGGGACACCTACGAGCAGTACTTC. This codes for CASTQLAGDTYEQYF.

The chain carries TRBV6-2 or TRBV6-3 and TRBJ2-5; weak D call: TRBD2 (6 bases). The V gene's germline CDR1 is MNHEY and CDR2 SVGEGT. The V end was cut by 5 bases, the J end by 11 bases, with 15 bases between. This CDR3 is 12 amino acids long. The CDR3 spells CASSSPLREQYF. CDR3 bases: TGTGCCAGCAGTAGCCCCCTCCGGGAGCAGTACTTC.

This clonotype was seen a few times. The chain links TRBV10-3 to TRBJ2-7; D is undetermined. From germline, CDR1 is ENHRY and CDR2 SYGVKD. The CDR3 is 12 residues long. V was clipped by 3 bases and J by 2 bases, with 5 bases between them. In DNA form, the CDR3 reads TGTGCCATCAGTGACAGAGCCTACGAGCAGTACTTC. This codes for CAISDRAYEQYF.

J is TRBJ2-1 and V is TRBV5-1, with D unresolved. The germline V and J ends were trimmed by 0 bases and 13 bases, with 17 bases remaining between them. The CDR3 contains 14 residues. Germline assignment: CDR1 SGHRS and CDR2 YFSETQ. This CDR3 reads CASSLEGRPETQFF. DNA for the CDR3: TGCGCCAGCAGCTTGGAAGGCCGGCCGGAGACCCAGTTCTTC.

This clonotype was picked up a small number of times. The rearrangement uses TRBV6-1 and TRBJ2-7, with D maybe TRBD2 (7 bases). Looked up from germline, CDR1 is MNHNS and CDR2 is SASEGT. The CDR3 covers 17 residues. The V and J ends lost 2 bases and 9 bases respectively, with 26 bases between them. CDR3 loop: CASSENIGGLADSRQYF. The DNA of the CDR3 is TGTGCCAGCAGTGAAAACATAGGGGGGCTAGCGGACTCTCGGCAGTACTTC.

This clonotype has a count of ten or more. The chain recombines TRBV29-1 with TRBJ2-1, with TRBD2 as a possible D gene (5 bases). Per germline, CDR1 SQVTM and CDR2 ANQGSEA. This CDR3 has 13 amino acids. Trimming shortened V by 7 bases and J by 5 bases, and 15 bases separated the two germline ends. CDR3 in amino acids: CSDLLGSHNEQFF. CDR3 coding DNA: TGCAGCGACCTACTAGGGTCCCACAATGAGCAGTTCTTC.

In this sample, this clonotype turned up a few times. The V gene is TRBV7-9, the J gene TRBJ2-7, with a possible D match to TRBD2 (6 bases). Germline V gives CDR1 SEHNR, CDR2 FQNEAQ (reference sequence). Trimming took 1 base from V and 3 from J, leaving 13 bases between them. The CDR3 has 15 residues. The chain's CDR3 is CASSLVTSLVYEQYF. The CDR3 DNA sequence: TGTGCCAGCAGCTTAGTCACTAGCCTTGTCTACGAGCAGTACTTC.

Here the CDR3 reads CASSTPQVAKNIQYF. The CDR3 DNA follows: TGTGCCAGCAGTACACCACAGGTAGCCAAAAACATTCAGTACTTC. The chain combines TRBV28 with TRBJ2-4, with TRBD1 as a possible D gene (5 bases). Per germline, CDR1 MDHEN and CDR2 SYDVKM. The CDR3 contains 15 residues. Trimming left V 5 bases short and J 0 bases short, with 11 bases between. The variable domain in full, completed from reference TRBV28 and TRBJ2-4, reads DVKVTQSSRYLVKRTGEKVFLECVQDMDHENMFWYRQDPGLGLRLIYFSYDVKMKEKGDIPEGYSVSREKKERFSLILESASTNQTSMYLCASSTPQVAKNIQYFGAGTRLSVL.

This sequence joins TRBV3-1 and TRBJ1-2; 7 positions match TRBD1. Looked up from germline, CDR1 is LGHDT and CDR2 is YNNKEL (reference sequence). The ends lost 0 bases at V and 7 bases at J; junction bases unmatched: 17. The CDR3 totals 18 residues. In DNA form, the CDR3 reads TGTGCCAGCAGCCAAGATCGTTTGGAGGGGGCCGGTGACTGTGGCTACACCTTC. Its protein product is CASSQDRLEGAGDCGYTF.

In this sample, this clonotype turned up a few times. The chain uses TRBV7-9 and TRBJ1-4, with a tentative D call TRBD1 (5 bases). The germline V gene has CDR1 SEHNR and CDR2 FQNEAQ (reference sequence). Trimming cost V 7 bases and J 8 bases, with 17 bases left between them. The CDR3 is 14 amino acids. The CDR3 protein is CASTPRGSREKLFF. DNA for the CDR3: TGTGCCAGCACCCCCCGGGGGTCTAGAGAAAAACTGTTTTTT.

This clonotype was observed a few times. V gene TRBV12-3 or TRBV12-4 combines with J gene TRBJ2-5; possible D gene TRBD1, 5 bases. Trimming removed 3 bases from V and 3 bases from J, with 17 bases in between. CDR3 length: 16 amino acids. CDR3 in amino acids: CASSFRVGVWEETQYF. The CDR3 coding sequence is TGTGCCAGCAGTTTCCGGGTAGGGGTTTGGGAAGAGACCCAGTACTTC.

This clonotype showed up just a few times. The chain has TRBV12-3 or TRBV12-4 and TRBJ2-3; D might be TRBD2 (6 bases). The length of the CDR3 is 16 residues. V lost 5 bases and J 3 bases, leaving 18 bases between the germline ends. The CDR3 DNA is TGTGCCAGCAGTCCCTCAACGGGACTGCAGACAGATACGCAGTATTTT. The encoded protein is CASSPSTGLQTDTQYF.

This clonotype came up many times. The chain carries TRBV4-1 and TRBJ2-5; D is possibly TRBD2 (5 bases). Trimming shortened V by 0 bases and J by 3 bases, and 5 bases separated the two germline ends. Germline V gives CDR1 MGHRA, CDR2 YSYEKL. CDR3 length: 13 amino acids. In DNA, the CDR3 is TGCGCCAGCAGCCAAGAGGGAGAAGAGACCCAGTACTTC. It yields the protein CASSQEGEETQYF.

This clonotype was observed many times. The chain couples TRBV6-5 to TRBJ2-3; D is perhaps TRBD1 (5 bases). The CDR3 contains 14 residues. Trimming pared 6 bases from V and 4 bases from J, leaving 14 bases between. From germline, CDR1 is MNHEY and CDR2 SVGAGI. This CDR3 reads CASRAGFLADTQYF. The DNA for the CDR3 is TGTGCCAGCAGAGCAGGGTTTCTTGCAGATACGCAGTATTTT.

The chain employs TRBV11-2 and TRBJ2-3; unclear D gene. V shed 1 base and J shed 0 bases, with 11 bases lying between them. The CDR3 spans 16 residues. Per the germline V gene, CDR1 is SGHAT and CDR2 is FQNNGV. DNA for the CDR3: TGTGCCAGCAGCTTAGGGAGTGGCCTCAGCACAGATACGCAGTATTTT. It codes for CASSLGSGLSTDTQYF.

This chain joins TRBV7-9 and TRBJ2-3, with D tentatively TRBD1 (6 bases). This CDR3 spans 15 amino acids. Trimming removed 4 bases from V and 3 bases from J, with 14 bases in between. Germline lookup yields CDR1 SEHNR and CDR2 FQNEAQ (reference sequence). Here the CDR3 DNA reads TGTGCCAGCAGCTCCAGGGGTTTTGGTACAGATACGCAGTATTTT. It specifies CASSSRGFGTDTQYF.

Only a few counts were recorded for this clonotype. The V and J genes are TRBV20-1 and TRBJ2-1; 7 positions match TRBD2. The junction had 9 bases not matched to a gene; V was cut back by 0 bases and J by 10 bases. Germline loops: CDR1 DFQATT, CDR2 SNEGSKA (reference sequence). The CDR3 length is 14 residues. Here the CDR3 reads CSARDKRGGEEQFF. CDR3 nucleotides: TGCAGTGCTAGAGATAAGCGGGGAGGAGAGGAGCAGTTCTTC.

This clonotype was seen only a few times. Here the CDR3 reads CASSLAGTLQETQYF. The CDR3 DNA is TGCGCCAGCAGCTTGGCCGGCACACTACAAGAGACCCAGTACTTC. V is TRBV5-1 and J is TRBJ2-5; no clear D. The V and J ends lost 0 bases and 2 bases respectively, with 11 bases between them. CDR3 length: 15 amino acids. Germline V gene data show CDR1 as SGHRS and CDR2 as YFSETQ.

The chain has TRBV28 and TRBJ1-2, with a tentative D call TRBD1 (5 bases). Germline values: CDR1 MDHEN, CDR2 SYDVKM. V shed 5 bases and J shed 3 bases, with 16 bases lying between them. This CDR3 has 15 amino acids. The CDR3 is CASSVALGADYGYTF. The CDR3 bases are TGTGCCAGCAGTGTTGCTCTCGGGGCGGACTATGGCTACACCTTC.

V is TRBV7-2 and J is TRBJ2-3; the D is unclear. The CDR3 is 15 amino acids. Germline V lookup: CDR1 SGHTA, CDR2 FQGNSA. V lost 4 bases and J 0 bases, leaving 11 bases between the germline ends. The CDR3: CASSSRTPSTDTQYF. The DNA for the CDR3 is TGTGCCAGCAGCTCCCGGACGCCTAGCACAGATACGCAGTATTTT. The entire variable domain, with the rest obtained from reference TRBV7-2 and TRBJ2-3, is as follows: GAGVSQSPSNKVTEKGKDVELRCDPISGHTALYWYRQSLGQGLEFLIYFQGNSAPDKSGLPSDRFSAERTGGSVSTLTIQRTQQEDSAVYLCASSSRTPSTDTQYFGPGTRLTVL.

Only a few counts were recorded for this clonotype. The chain has TRBV2 and TRBJ2-2, with a weak D call TRBD2 (5 bases). V was pared by 6 bases and J by 1 base, with 12 bases between. From germline, CDR1 is SNHLY and CDR2 FYNNEI. This CDR3 contains 15 residues. CDR3 nucleotides: TGTGCCAGCAGATATGGACGGGAGAACACCGGGGAGCTGTTTTTT. This translates into CASRYGRENTGELFF.